This TCR beta chain was found in a study of T cell repertoires in MIS-A myocarditis (dated by TCRdb to 2022 to 2024). With regard to this clone: This clone's antigen is unknown. Base quality data are lacking; no much larger clone is found one base away.

From cysteine to phenylalanine, the CDR3 is 14 amino acids long. Only the CDR3 DNA is retained, 42 bases long and in frame from the first base. CDR1 and CDR2 were assigned from the germline V gene as SGDLS and YYNGEE. Trimming accounts for 4 bases at V and 7 bases at J, while the number of junction bases matched to no gene is 11. The QIAamp DNA FFPE kit was used to extract genomic DNA from formalin-fixed paraffin-embedded autopsy tissue. TCRbeta CDR3 regions were amplified by the immunoSEQ bias-controlled multiplex PCR and were subjected to high-throughput sequencing. In the source study's methods: The immunoSEQ vendor pipeline collapsed and filtered the CDR3 sequences so that the abundance and frequency of each unique TCRbeta CDR3 could be quantified. Dominant CDR3 amino acid sequences were clustered with SARS-CoV-2-specific ImmuneCODE TCRbeta sequences by CD-HIT using a 90% global sequence identity threshold. Clones were classed as hyperexpanded at frequencies of 0.1 to 1 and as large at frequencies of 0.01 to 0.1. The CDR3 amino acid sequences and the V and J gene assignments of the dominant clones were confirmed with MiXCR. The R stringdist package was used to calculate Levenshtein distances between the patient clonotypes and the ImmuneCODE hits. TCRdb retrieved this table from immuneACCESS and kept in-frame rearrangements only. Not all clones are present; in checked studies, unresolved V genes account for under half, and no reason is known for the remainder. V and J calls and clone size are those listed in that table; D and trimming were worked out from the DNA. Within this sample are roughly 15,000 clones, with 74% of them counted one time only. The ten most abundant clones make up more than 55% of the sample.

The sequencing sample was made of left ventricle heart tissue obtained at autopsy. Read against the paper, the sample's cell subset or site label means: cardiac tissue sample (left or right ventricle, interventricular septum, or pericardium). Recombination connected TRBV9 to TRBJ2-7; 7 of the junction bases match TRBD2. This receptor was identified in a man aged 18 to 30 with fulminant myocarditis from multisystem inflammatory syndrome in adults (MIS-A) after COVID-19. The DNA sequence is given as TGTGCCAGCAGCAATTGGGGGGGGATGAGGGAGCAGTACTTC. Its protein reads: CASSNWGGMREQYF.